This T cell receptor beta chain came from a study of PD-1 blockade in mismatch repair-deficient tumors. General study results and limits: Tumor-resident clones, often absent from pretreatment blood, expanded after pembrolizumab and then contracted.

Per germline, CDR1 SGHRS and CDR2 YFSETQ. This CDR3 region has 15 residues. The V end lost 0 bases, the J end lost 9 bases, and 19 bases lay between the germline ends. Concerning this clone itself: Its antigen remains unknown.

Generated by immunoSEQ multiplex PCR, the TCRdb table keeps only in-frame clones and is missing some. Of roughly 80,000 clones listed, 81% are singletons. The TCR comes from an adult with mismatch repair-deficient cancer. The rearrangement links TRBV5-1 to TRBJ2-7; no clear D gene. Sequenced material: peripheral blood, taken 12 weeks after starting pembrolizumab. In DNA form, the CDR3 reads TGCGCCAGCAGCTTGGACGGCTCTGTATTCTTGGGGCAGTACTTC. Its protein is CASSLDGSVFLGQYF.